This T cell receptor (beta chain) is from a study of T cell repertoires in cytomegalovirus infection. This CDR3 is built from 13 residues. Unmatched junction bases numbered 9, after V lost 5 bases and J lost 14 bases. CDR1 SGHTA and CDR2 FQGNSA come from the germline V gene. TCRdb redid the calling of the reads with MiXCR, one entry per CDR3 protein. This sample carries a few hundred thousand distinct CDR3 sequences, around two fifths of them seen once, and the ten largest clones take about 46%. Details on this clonotype: Its cognate antigen is unknown.

This clonotype was obtained from a human donor in good health (CMV status not recorded). Some clones in this sample may be carry-over from other donors' samples. Specimen: cultured PBMCs, collected from culture after CMV antigen stimulation. This chain uses TRBV7-2 with TRBJ2-1; 10 nucleotides match TRBD2. CDR3 bases: TGTGCCAGCAGCACAGGGGGTGGGACTAGCGAGTTCTTC. Translating gives CASSTGGGTSEFF.